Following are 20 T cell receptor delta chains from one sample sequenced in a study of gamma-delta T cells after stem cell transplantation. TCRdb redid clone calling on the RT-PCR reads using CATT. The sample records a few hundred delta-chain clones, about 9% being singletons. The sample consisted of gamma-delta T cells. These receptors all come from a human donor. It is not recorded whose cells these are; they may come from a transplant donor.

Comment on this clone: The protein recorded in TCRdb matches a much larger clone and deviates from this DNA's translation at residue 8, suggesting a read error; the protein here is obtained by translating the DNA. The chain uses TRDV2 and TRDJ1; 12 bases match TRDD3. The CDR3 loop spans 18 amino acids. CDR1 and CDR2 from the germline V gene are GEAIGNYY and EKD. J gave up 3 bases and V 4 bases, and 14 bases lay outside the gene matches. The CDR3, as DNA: TGTGCCTGTGATAGCCTTCAAGCTGGGGGATACGCTCCCGATAAACTCATCTTT. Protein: CACDSLQAGGYAPDKLIF.

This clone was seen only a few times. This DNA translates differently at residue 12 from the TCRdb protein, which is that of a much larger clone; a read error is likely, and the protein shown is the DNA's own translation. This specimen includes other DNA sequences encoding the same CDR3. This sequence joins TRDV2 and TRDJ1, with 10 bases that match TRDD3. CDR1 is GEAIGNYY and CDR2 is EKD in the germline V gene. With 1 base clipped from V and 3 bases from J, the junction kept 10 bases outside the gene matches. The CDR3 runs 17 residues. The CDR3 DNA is TGTGCCTGTGACACTGTCGGGGGATACGCGGACGCCGATAAACTCATCTTT. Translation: CACDTVGGYADADKLIF.

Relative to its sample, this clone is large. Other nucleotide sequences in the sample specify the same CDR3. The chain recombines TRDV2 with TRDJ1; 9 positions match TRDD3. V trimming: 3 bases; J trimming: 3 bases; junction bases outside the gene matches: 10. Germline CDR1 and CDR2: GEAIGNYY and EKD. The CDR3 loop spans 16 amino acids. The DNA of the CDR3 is TGTGCCTGTGACTCCCTGGGGGATCGGAAGGCCGATAAACTCATCTTT. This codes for CACDSLGDRKADKLIF.

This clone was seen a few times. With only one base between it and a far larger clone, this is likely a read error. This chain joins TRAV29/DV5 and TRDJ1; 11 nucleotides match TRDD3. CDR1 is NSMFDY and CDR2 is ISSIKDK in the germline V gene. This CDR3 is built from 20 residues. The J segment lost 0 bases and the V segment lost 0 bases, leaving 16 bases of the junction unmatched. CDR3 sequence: CAASARAGGYLPKYTDKLIF. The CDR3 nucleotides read TGTGCAGCAAGCGCGCGGGCTGGGGGATACTTGCCAAAGTACACCGATAAACTCATCTTT.

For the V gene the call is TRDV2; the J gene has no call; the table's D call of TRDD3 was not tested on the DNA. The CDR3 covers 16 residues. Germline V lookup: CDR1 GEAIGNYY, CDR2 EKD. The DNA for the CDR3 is TGTGCCTGTGACACAGGTGGGGGGGATACGAGGGGAAAGCTCATCTTT. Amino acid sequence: CACDTGGGDTRGKLIF.

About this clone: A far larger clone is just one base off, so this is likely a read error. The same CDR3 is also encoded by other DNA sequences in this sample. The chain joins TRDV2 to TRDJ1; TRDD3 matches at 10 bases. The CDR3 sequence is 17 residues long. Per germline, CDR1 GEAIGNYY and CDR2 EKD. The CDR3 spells CACDTVGGYADTDKLIF. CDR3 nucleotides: TGTGCCTGTGACACTGTCGGGGGATACGCGGACACTGATAAACTCATCTTT.

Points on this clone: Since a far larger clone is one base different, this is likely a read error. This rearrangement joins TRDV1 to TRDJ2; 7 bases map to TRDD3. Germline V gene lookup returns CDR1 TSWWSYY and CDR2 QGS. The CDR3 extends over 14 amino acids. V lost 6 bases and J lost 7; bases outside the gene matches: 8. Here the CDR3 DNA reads TGTGCTCTTGGCCGGGGGATGGGAGTAGCACAACTCTTCTTT. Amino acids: CALGRGMGVAQLFF.

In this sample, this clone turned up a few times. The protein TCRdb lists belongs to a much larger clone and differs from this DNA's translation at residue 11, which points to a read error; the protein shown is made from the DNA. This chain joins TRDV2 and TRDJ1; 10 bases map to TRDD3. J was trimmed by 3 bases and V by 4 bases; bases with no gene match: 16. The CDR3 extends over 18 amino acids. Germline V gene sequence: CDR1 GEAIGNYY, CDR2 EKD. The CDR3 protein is CACDSLQTGGSAPDKLIF. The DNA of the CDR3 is TGTGCCTGTGATAGCCTTCAAACTGGGGGATCCGCTCCCGATAAACTCATCTTT.

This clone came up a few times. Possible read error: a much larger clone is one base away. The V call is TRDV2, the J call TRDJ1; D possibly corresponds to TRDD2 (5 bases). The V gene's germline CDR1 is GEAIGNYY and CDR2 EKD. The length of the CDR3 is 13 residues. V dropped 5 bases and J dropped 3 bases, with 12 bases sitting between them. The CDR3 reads CACVSLPADKLIF. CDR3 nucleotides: TGTGCCTGTGTATCCCTACCGGCCGATAAACTCATCTTT.

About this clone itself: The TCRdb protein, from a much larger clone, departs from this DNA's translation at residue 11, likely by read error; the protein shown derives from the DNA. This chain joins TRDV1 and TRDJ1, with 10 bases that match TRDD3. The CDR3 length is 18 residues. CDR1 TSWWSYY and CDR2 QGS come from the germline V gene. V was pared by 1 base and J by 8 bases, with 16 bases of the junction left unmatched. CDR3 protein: CALGERSTGGCGRGKLIF. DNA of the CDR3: TGTGCTCTTGGGGAACGTAGTACTGGGGGATGCGGTCGAGGAAAACTCATCTTT.

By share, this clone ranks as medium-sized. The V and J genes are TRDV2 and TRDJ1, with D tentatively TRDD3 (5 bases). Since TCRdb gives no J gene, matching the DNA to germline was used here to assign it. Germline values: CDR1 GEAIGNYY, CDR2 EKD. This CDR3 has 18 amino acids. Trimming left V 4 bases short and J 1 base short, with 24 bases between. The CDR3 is CACETRTNTGISTDKLIF. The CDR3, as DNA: TGTGCCTGTGAGACTAGGACCAATACAGGGATCAGCACCGATAAACTCATCTTT.

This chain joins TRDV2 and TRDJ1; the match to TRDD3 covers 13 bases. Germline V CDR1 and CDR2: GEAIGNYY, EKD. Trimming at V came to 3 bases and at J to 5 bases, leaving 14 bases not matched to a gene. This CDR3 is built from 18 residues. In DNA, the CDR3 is TGTGCCTGTGACTCCATACTGGGGGATACGAGTGCGGCAGATAAACTCATCTTT. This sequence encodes CACDSILGDTSAADKLIF.

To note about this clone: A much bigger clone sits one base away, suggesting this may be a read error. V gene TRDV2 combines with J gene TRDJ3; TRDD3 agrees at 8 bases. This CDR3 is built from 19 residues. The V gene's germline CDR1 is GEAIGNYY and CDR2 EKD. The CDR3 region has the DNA TGTGCCTGTGACGACACTGGGGGTTCCAACTCCTGGGACACCCGACAGCTGTTTTTC. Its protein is CACDDTGGSNSWDTRQLFF.

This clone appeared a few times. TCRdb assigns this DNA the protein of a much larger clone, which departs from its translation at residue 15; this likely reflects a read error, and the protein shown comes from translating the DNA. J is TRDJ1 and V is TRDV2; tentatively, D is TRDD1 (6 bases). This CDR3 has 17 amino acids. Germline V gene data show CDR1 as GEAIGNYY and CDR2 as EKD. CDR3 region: CACDTAGLNRYTDKPIF. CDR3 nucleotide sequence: TGTGCCTGTGACACGGCAGGACTAAATAGGTACACCGATAAACCCATCTTT.

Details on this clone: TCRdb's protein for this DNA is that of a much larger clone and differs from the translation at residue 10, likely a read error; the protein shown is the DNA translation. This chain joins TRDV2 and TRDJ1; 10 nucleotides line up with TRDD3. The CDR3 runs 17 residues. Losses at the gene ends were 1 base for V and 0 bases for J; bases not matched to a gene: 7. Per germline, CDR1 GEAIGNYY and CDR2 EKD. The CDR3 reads CACDTVGGYVDTDKLIF. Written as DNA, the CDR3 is TGTGCCTGTGACACTGTCGGGGGATACGTGGACACCGATAAACTCATCTTT.

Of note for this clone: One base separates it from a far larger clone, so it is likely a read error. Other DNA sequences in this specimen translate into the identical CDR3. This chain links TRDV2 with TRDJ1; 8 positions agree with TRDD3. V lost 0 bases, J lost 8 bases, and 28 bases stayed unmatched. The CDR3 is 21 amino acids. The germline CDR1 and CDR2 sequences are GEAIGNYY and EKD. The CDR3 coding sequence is TGTGCCTGTGACACCGTGCCTGGGGGAACTTCCCTCTACCCGGGAGTCGACAAACTCATCTTT. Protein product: CACDTVPGGTSLYPGVDKLIF.

DNA for the CDR3: TGTGCCTGTGACACCGTCCTATCAAATCCTGTGGGGGATACGCGTTTCCCCGATAAACTCATCTTT. Protein product: CACDTVLSNPVGDTRFPDKLIF. The V and J genes are TRDV2 and TRDJ1; 11 positions agree with TRDD3. TCRdb records no J gene; here it was assigned by comparing the DNA to germline. Unmatched junction bases numbered 23, after V lost 0 bases and J lost 3 bases. The CDR3 has 22 residues. Germline V gene sequence: CDR1 GEAIGNYY, CDR2 EKD.

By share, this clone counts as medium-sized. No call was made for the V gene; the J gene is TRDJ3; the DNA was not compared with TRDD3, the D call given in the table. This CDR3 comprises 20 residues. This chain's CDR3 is CACDPATGDVRSWDTRQMFF. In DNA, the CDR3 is TGTGCCTGTGACCCCGCCACTGGGGACGTCCGCTCCTGGGACACCCGACAGATGTTTTTC.

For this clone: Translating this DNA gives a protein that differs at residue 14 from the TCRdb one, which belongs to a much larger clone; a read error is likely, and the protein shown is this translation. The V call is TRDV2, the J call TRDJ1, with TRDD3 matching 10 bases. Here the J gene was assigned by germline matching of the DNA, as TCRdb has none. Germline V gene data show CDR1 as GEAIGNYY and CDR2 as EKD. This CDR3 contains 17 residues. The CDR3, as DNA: TGTGCCTGTGACACTGTCGGGGGATACGCGGACACCGATCAACTCATCTTT. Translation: CACDTVGGYADTDQLIF.

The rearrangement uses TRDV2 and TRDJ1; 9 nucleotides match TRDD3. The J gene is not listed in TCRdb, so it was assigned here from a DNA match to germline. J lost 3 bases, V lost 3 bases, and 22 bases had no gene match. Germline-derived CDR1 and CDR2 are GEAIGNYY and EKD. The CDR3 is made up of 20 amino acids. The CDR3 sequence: CACDRSSTPRRGDTADKLIF. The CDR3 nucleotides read TGTGCCTGTGACCGCAGCTCCACTCCCAGACGGGGGGATACAGCCGATAAACTCATCTTT.